These 16 T cell receptor beta chains were sequenced from one sample in a study of vaccination and CD4 T cells after COVID-19. Oncomine TCR Beta short-read sequencing was applied to DNA from cultured CD4+ T cells. TCRdb called the PCR reads again in MiXCR, with one record for every CDR3 protein. The data hold approximately 13,000 distinct CDR3 sequences, with 40% to 60% observed a single time. Stated treatment: roughly ten-day PBMC culture with coronavirus spike peptide pools or control peptides (ViraFEST assay). These receptors have no known antigen. Sample: CD4+ T cells from blood, cultured in vitro, taken before SARS-CoV-2 vaccination. These receptors were taken from a human donor who had recovered from COVID-19.

The chain links TRBV6-1 to TRBJ1-1; D is unresolved. Per the germline V gene, CDR1 is MNHNS and CDR2 is SASEGT. V dropped 5 bases and J dropped 5 bases, with 15 bases sitting between them. CDR3 length equals 14 residues. The CDR3 loop is CASSRRDPRTEAFF. In DNA, the CDR3 is TGTGCCAGCAGTCGACGTGACCCCCGGACTGAAGCTTTCTTT.

V and J are TRBV6-1 and TRBJ1-3, with 9 nucleotides matching TRBD1. The CDR3 totals 13 residues. V trimming: 7 bases; J trimming: 7 bases; junction bases outside the gene matches: 5. Germline loops: CDR1 MNHNS, CDR2 SASEGT. Here the CDR3 reads CASTVGQGNTIYF. The CDR3 DNA sequence: TGTGCCAGCACCGTAGGACAGGGGAACACCATATATTTT.

The chain combines TRBV7-2 with TRBJ2-2; D gene ambiguous. The CDR3 loop spans 14 amino acids. V dropped 2 bases and J dropped 1 base, with 5 bases sitting between them. Germline V gene data show CDR1 as SGHTA and CDR2 as FQGNSA. CDR3 in DNA: TGTGCCAGCAGCTTAAATCGGAACACCGGGGAGCTGTTTTTT. Translation: CASSLNRNTGELFF.

To note about this clonotype: The junction does not match germline at one end; this may be a read error. The gene calls are TRBV30 and TRBJ2-5; D uncertain. Germline V gene lookup returns CDR1 GTSNPN and CDR2 SVGIG (reference sequence). The CDR3 is made up of 14 amino acids. The CDR3 loop is CAWSVRFGGEAQYF. In nucleotides, the CDR3 is TGTGCCTGGAGTGTACGTTTCGGTGGAGAGGCCCAGTACTTC.

The chain couples TRBV29-1 to TRBJ2-3, with TRBD2 matching 12 bases. CDR1 SQVTM and CDR2 ANQGSEA come from the germline V gene. This CDR3 contains 18 residues. V lost 5 bases and J lost 5; bases outside the gene matches: 17. For the CDR3, the DNA is TGCAGCGTTCCCGGACTAGCGGGATACTCCCGCCGCGTAGATACGCAGTATTTT. This codes for CSVPGLAGYSRRVDTQYF.

The rearrangement joins TRBV11-1 to TRBJ1-2, with a weak D call TRBD1 (5 bases). The V end was cut by 5 bases, the J end by 0 bases, with 16 bases between. The CDR3 sequence is 16 residues long. CDR1 and CDR2 (germline): SGHAT, FQDESV (reference sequence). The CDR3 DNA reads as TGTGCCAGCAGCGTGGGACCTGGGGCCTCTAACTATGGCTACACCTTC. Its protein is CASSVGPGASNYGYTF.

The V and J genes are TRBV6-2 or TRBV6-3 and TRBJ1-1; no reliable D call. The CDR3 extends over 13 amino acids. V was shortened by 6 bases and J by 5 bases, with 13 bases between the two germline ends. CDR1 is MNHEY and CDR2 is SVGEGT in the germline V gene. The DNA for the CDR3 is TGTGCCAGCAGGCTTGCCACGGGGACTGAAGCTTTCTTT. This sequence encodes CASRLATGTEAFF.

The chain couples TRBV2 to TRBJ1-2; no reliable D call. Germline-derived CDR1 and CDR2 are SNHLY and FYNNEI. V shed 6 bases and J shed 6 bases, with 14 bases lying between them. The CDR3 is made up of 13 amino acids. CDR3 DNA sequence: TGTGCCAGCAGCCCCCGGCAGGTTGATGGCTACACCTTC. It yields the protein CASSPRQVDGYTF.

This chain uses TRBV20-1 with TRBJ2-3, with D perhaps being TRBD1 or TRBD2 (5 bases each). V lost 5 bases and J 2 bases, leaving 17 bases between the germline ends. The germline V gene has CDR1 DFQATT and CDR2 SNEGSKA (reference sequence). The length of the CDR3 is 15 residues. CDR3 DNA sequence: TGCAGTGCTTTTTTTCAGGGACGGATCACAGATACGCAGTATTTT. This gives the protein CSAFFQGRITDTQYF.

In this sample, this clonotype turned up a few times. V gene TRBV2 combines with J gene TRBJ1-2, with 8 positions matching TRBD1. The CDR3 spans 13 residues. Germline V gene sequence: CDR1 SNHLY, CDR2 FYNNEI. V trimming: 3 bases; J trimming: 3 bases; junction bases outside the gene matches: 0. CDR3 loop: CASSEGQDYGYTF. The CDR3 region has the DNA TGTGCCAGCAGTGAGGGACAGGACTATGGCTACACCTTC.

This clonotype was seen a handful of times. The CDR3 DNA reads TGTGCCAGCAGTTTACGGGGGAGGGGGACCAAAGAGACCCAGTACTTC. Encoded protein: CASSLRGRGTKETQYF. This sequence joins TRBV12-3 or TRBV12-4 and TRBJ2-5; D may be TRBD2 (7 bases). Trimming took 2 bases from V and 3 from J, leaving 16 bases between them. The CDR3 is 16 amino acids.

This clonotype was counted a few times. The V and J genes are TRBV19 and TRBJ1-1, with 7 bases fitting TRBD1. This CDR3 has 15 residues. CDR1 is LNHDA and CDR2 is SQIVND in the germline V gene (reference sequence). V lost 1 base, J lost 4 bases, and 6 bases stayed unmatched. CDR3 bases: TGTGCCAGTAGTATAGGAGTCGCAGGGGGCACTGAAGCTTTCTTT. Protein product: CASSIGVAGGTEAFF.

The chain employs TRBV27 and TRBJ1-5, with D tentatively TRBD1 (5 bases). V was cut by 2 bases and J by 9 bases, with 11 bases left in between. The CDR3 runs 13 residues. CDR1 is MNHEY, CDR2 SMNVEV, per germline (reference sequence). Here the CDR3 DNA reads TGTGCCAGCAGTTTAAGGGCTCAGGGGCCCCAGCATTTT. This gives the protein CASSLRAQGPQHF.

A few counts support this clonotype. The gene calls are TRBV20-1 and TRBJ2-1; 12 bases map to TRBD2. The CDR3 is 14 residues long. The junction had 3 bases not matched to a gene; V was cut back by 2 bases and J by 7 bases. CDR1 is DFQATT and CDR2 is SNEGSKA in the germline V gene (reference sequence). CDR3 DNA: TGCAGTGCTAGACGGCTAGCGGGAGGGAATGAGCAGTTCTTC. It encodes CSARRLAGGNEQFF.

The V gene is TRBV24-1, the J gene TRBJ2-3, with 10 bases identical to TRBD2. Germline assignment: CDR1 KGHDR and CDR2 SFDVKD. This CDR3 spans 16 amino acids. Germline trimming cut 2 bases from V and 4 bases from J; bases unmatched to any gene: 5. CDR3 sequence (DNA): TGTGCCACCAGTGATTGGGCTAGCGGGAGCCCAGATACGCAGTATTTT. Its translation is CATSDWASGSPDTQYF.

This chain uses TRBV6-2 or TRBV6-3 with TRBJ2-5; 7 nucleotides line up with TRBD2. The germline V gene encodes CDR1 MNHEY and CDR2 SVGEGT. This CDR3 contains 14 residues. After removal of 5 bases from V and 2 bases from J, the junction contained 5 bases not matched to a gene. Written as DNA, the CDR3 is TGTGCCAGCAGTGCAGCGGGAACGCAAGAGACCCAGTACTTC. Translated, it gives CASSAAGTQETQYF.